The 30 T cell receptor beta chains below were found in one sample sequenced in a study of blood T cell repertoires in COVID-19. Data came from immunoSEQ multiplex PCR; TCRdb stores just in-frame clones and leaves some out. The repertoire consists of some 220,000 clones, with around 90% occurring once and the leading ten covering around 2.6%. The specimen sequenced was PBMCs or T cells enriched from blood (not recorded which). The receptors here all came from a woman in her 30s who had recovered from COVID-19.

The sample holds a few counts of this clone. V is TRBV5-4 and J is TRBJ2-7; no reliable D call. V gave up 1 base and J gave up 0 bases, with 5 bases separating them. This CDR3 comprises 13 residues. CDR1 and CDR2 from the germline V gene are SGHNT and YYREEE (reference sequence). The CDR3 bases are TGTGCCAGCAGCTTGCAGCGCTCCTACGAGCAGTACTTC. Residues: CASSLQRSYEQYF.

The chain has TRBV5-1 and TRBJ2-5; D might be TRBD1 (6 bases). This CDR3 has 15 amino acids. V was cut by 4 bases and J by 4 bases, with 17 bases left in between. Germline CDR1 reads SGHRS; CDR2 reads YFSETQ. CDR3 sequence reads: CASSPPGTQGETQYF. CDR3 DNA sequence: TGCGCCAGCAGCCCCCCCGGGACACAGGGAGAGACCCAGTACTTC. The full variable domain, in which reference TRBV5-1 and TRBJ2-5 provide the parts outside the CDR3, is KAGVTQTPRYLIKTRGQQVTLSCSPISGHRSVSWYQQTPGQGLQFLFEYFSETQRNKGNFPGRFSGRQFSNSRSEMNVSTLELGDSALYLCASSPPGTQGETQYFGPGTRLLVL.

The CDR3: CASSARTGSDTQYF. The CDR3 coding sequence is TGTGCCAGCAGCGCCCGGACAGGGAGCGATACGCAGTATTTT. The chain employs TRBV9 and TRBJ2-3; the match to TRBD1 covers 8 bases. CDR1 and CDR2 (germline): SGDLS, YYNGEE. CDR3 size: 14 residues. The trim removed 3 bases at V and 6 bases at J, leaving 6 bases unmatched.

The CDR3 here is CATSRARGKLFF. CDR3 nucleotide sequence: TGTGCCACCAGCAGGGCTAGGGGAAAACTGTTTTTT. The V and J genes are TRBV15 and TRBJ1-4, with D perhaps TRBD1 (5 bases). The length of the CDR3 is 12 residues. Germline CDR1 reads LNHNV; CDR2 reads YYDKDF (reference sequence). V lost 3 bases to trimming and J lost 10 bases, with 9 bases between them.

The CDR3 region has the DNA TGTGCTAGTGGTTTGGTACCCGGGACACTCTCTGGAAACACCATATATTTT. As protein: CASGLVPGTLSGNTIYF. J is TRBJ1-3 and V is TRBV12-5; D may be TRBD1 (6 bases). CDR1 and CDR2 from the germline V gene are LGHNT and FRNRAP. The V end was cut by 0 bases, the J end by 0 bases, with 12 bases between. The CDR3 covers 17 residues.

The chain recombines TRBV4-1 with TRBJ2-7; TRBD2 matches 9 bases. The germline gives CDR1 MGHRA, CDR2 YSYEKL. Trimming removed 4 bases from V and 5 bases from J; junction bases left unmatched: 9. This CDR3 region has 15 residues. DNA for the CDR3: TGCGCCAGCAGCCCACTCGGCGGGGGGGCGGACGAGCAGTACTTC. Translated: CASSPLGGGADEQYF.

The V and J genes are TRBV30 and TRBJ2-7; TRBD2 is a possible D gene (6 bases). There are 14 residues in the CDR3. V lost 4 bases, J lost 1 base, and 14 bases lay in between. Germline V gene data show CDR1 as GTSNPN and CDR2 as SVGIG (reference sequence). CDR3 sequence (DNA): TGTGCCTGGACGGGACTCCACCTTTCCTACGAGCAGTACTTC. Translation: CAWTGLHLSYEQYF.

V usage is TRBV18 and J usage is TRBJ1-1; D unresolved. This CDR3 has 12 amino acids. The V gene lost 3 bases and the J gene lost 7 bases, with 9 bases spanning the gap. Per the germline V gene, CDR1 is KGHSH and CDR2 is LQKENI. This CDR3 reads CASSPQDYEAFF. As DNA, the CDR3 is TGTGCCAGCTCACCCCAGGACTATGAAGCTTTCTTT. The full variable domain, rest sourced from reference TRBV18 and TRBJ1-1, is NAGVMQNPRHLVRRRGQEARLRCSPMKGHSHVYWYRQLPEEGLKFMVYLQKENIIDESGMPKERFSAEFPKEGPSILRIQQVVRGDSAAYFCASSPQDYEAFFGQGTRLTVV.

The chain links TRBV10-3 to TRBJ2-7; tentatively, D is TRBD1 (6 bases). This CDR3 is 15 amino acids long. Germline CDR1 and CDR2: ENHRY and SYGVKD. The V end was cut by 2 bases, the J end by 3 bases, with 14 bases between. CDR3 nucleotide sequence: TGTGCCATCAGTGAGGATCCCAGGGGAAACTACGAGCAGTACTTC. Translating gives CAISEDPRGNYEQYF.

The chain uses TRBV19 and TRBJ2-2, with D tentatively TRBD1 (6 bases). This CDR3 contains 15 residues. The germline CDR1 and CDR2 sequences are LNHDA and SQIVND (reference sequence). Deletions cut 6 bases from V and 4 bases from J, with 15 bases between. DNA for the CDR3: TGTGCCAGTAGGATAACAGGGTACTTCACCGGGGAGCTGTTTTTT. Protein: CASRITGYFTGELFF.

The V call is TRBV7-2, the J call TRBJ1-1; unclear D gene. Trimming left V 1 base short and J 1 base short, with 7 bases between. The CDR3 totals 14 residues. From germline, CDR1 is SGHTA and CDR2 FQGNSA. CDR3 sequence reads: CASSLVSKNTEAFF. DNA for the CDR3: TGTGCCAGCAGCTTAGTGTCAAAGAACACTGAAGCTTTCTTT.

The chain couples TRBV7-2 to TRBJ2-1; 12 bases are a match to TRBD2. J lost 7 bases, V lost 5 bases, and 6 bases had no gene match. Germline lookup yields CDR1 SGHTA and CDR2 FQGNSA. The CDR3 runs 15 residues. The chain's CDR3 is CASSLRTSGENEQFF. In DNA, the CDR3 is TGTGCCAGCAGCCTACGGACTAGCGGGGAGAATGAGCAGTTCTTC.

This clone has just a few counts. The chain employs TRBV7-2 and TRBJ2-2; possibly TRBD1 for D (5 bases). The V and J ends lost 1 base and 1 base respectively, with 7 bases between them. From germline, CDR1 is SGHTA and CDR2 FQGNSA. The length of the CDR3 is 15 residues. The CDR3 reads CASSLVQGNTGELFF. DNA of the CDR3: TGTGCCAGCAGCTTAGTTCAGGGGAACACCGGGGAGCTGTTTTTT.

The rearrangement links TRBV4-3 to TRBJ2-2, with TRBD2 identical over 8 bases. V lost 0 bases and J lost 2; bases outside the gene matches: 5. The CDR3 sequence is 17 residues long. CDR1 and CDR2 from the germline V gene are LGHNA and YSLEER. The CDR3 sequence is CASSQDLAGSNTGELFF. In nucleotides, the CDR3 is TGCGCCAGCAGCCAAGATTTAGCGGGGAGTAACACCGGGGAGCTGTTTTTT.

The V call is TRBV2, the J call TRBJ1-5; 7 nucleotides align to TRBD1. Germline CDR1 reads SNHLY; CDR2 reads FYNNEI. The CDR3 spans 15 residues. V lost 8 bases and J lost 4; bases outside the gene matches: 11. The CDR3 DNA is TGTGCCAGCCGAAACCGGGACAGCTTAAATCAGCCCCAGCATTTT. Translated, it gives CASRNRDSLNQPQHF.

V usage is TRBV5-4 and J usage is TRBJ2-7; TRBD1 matches 11 bases. Germline loops: CDR1 SGHNT, CDR2 YYREEE (reference sequence). V gave up 5 bases and J gave up 4 bases; unmatched junction bases: 5. The CDR3 is 14 residues long. The CDR3 bases are TGTGCCAGCAGTTACGGACAGGGGGCGTACGAGCAGTACTTC. It yields the protein CASSYGQGAYEQYF.

The chain couples TRBV7-9 to TRBJ2-1; 13 bases fit TRBD2. CDR1 and CDR2 from the germline V gene are SEHNR and FQNEAQ (reference sequence). This CDR3 spans 19 amino acids. V shed 7 bases and J 1 base; nucleotides not matched to a gene: 13. In DNA form, the CDR3 reads TGTGCCAGCACCGGAACGGGACTAGCGGGGACTCGATCCTACAATGAGCAGTTCTTC. Protein sequence: CASTGTGLAGTRSYNEQFF.

This chain links TRBV7-2 with TRBJ2-7, with 10 bases identical to TRBD2. CDR3 length: 15 residues. The germline gives CDR1 SGHTA, CDR2 FQGNSA. After removal of 9 bases from V and 0 bases from J, the junction contained 8 bases not matched to a gene. In nucleotides, the CDR3 is TGTGCCAGTTCTCTAGCGGGGGTACCCTCCTACGAGCAGTACTTC. This codes for CASSLAGVPSYEQYF.

The CDR3 is CASSMLRTGYGYTF. The CDR3 DNA sequence: TGTGCCAGTAGTATGCTCCGAACAGGCTATGGCTACACCTTC. This chain uses TRBV19 with TRBJ1-2; possibly TRBD1 for D (5 bases). V lost 3 bases to trimming and J lost 4 bases, with 12 bases between them. Per the germline V gene, CDR1 is LNHDA and CDR2 is SQIVND (reference sequence). CDR3 size: 14 residues.

The chain is built from TRBV5-1 and TRBJ1-6; D not certain. Looked up from germline, CDR1 is SGHRS and CDR2 is YFSETQ. The CDR3 extends over 14 amino acids. With 2 bases removed from V and 7 bases from J, the gap between germline ends came to 10 bases. The CDR3 DNA is TGCGCCAGCAGCTTATTGGGAGAAAATTCACCCCTCCACTTT. Its translation: CASSLLGENSPLHF.

The V call is TRBV19, the J call TRBJ1-2; the D is unclear. V was cut by 2 bases and J by 7 bases, with 14 bases left in between. Germline V gene data show CDR1 as LNHDA and CDR2 as SQIVND (reference sequence). The CDR3 sequence is 14 residues long. The DNA of the CDR3 is TGTGCCAGTAGTATAATTACCGAAGCGGGTGGCTACACCTTC. Translating it yields CASSIITEAGGYTF.

The chain has TRBV25-1 and TRBJ1-2; 9 nucleotides agree with TRBD1. Germline trimming cut 5 bases from V and 5 bases from J; bases unmatched to any gene: 6. CDR3 length equals 14 residues. Germline V gene lookup returns CDR1 MGHDK and CDR2 SYGVNS. The CDR3 region is CASSSGTGWYGYTF. CDR3 nucleotides: TGTGCCAGCAGTTCCGGGACAGGGTGGTATGGCTACACCTTC.

This chain joins TRBV2 and TRBJ1-5, with unresolved D. Trimming cost V 8 bases and J 1 base, with 18 bases left between them. The CDR3 totals 16 residues. Germline V gene sequence: CDR1 SNHLY, CDR2 FYNNEI. DNA of the CDR3: TGTGCCAGCGCAGTGGGTTGGGCAGGAAGCAATCAGCCCCAGCATTTT. This sequence encodes CASAVGWAGSNQPQHF.

This chain joins TRBV18 and TRBJ2-1; TRBD2 might be the D (5 bases). V lost 5 bases, J lost 3 bases, and 20 bases lay in between. This CDR3 is built from 17 residues. Germline assignment: CDR1 KGHSH and CDR2 LQKENI. The CDR3 sequence is CASSTPRRGSVYNEQFF. The CDR3 DNA sequence: TGTGCCAGCTCAACCCCTCGTCGGGGAAGTGTCTACAATGAGCAGTTCTTC.

CDR3: CASSRDSSFYYTF. The CDR3, as DNA: TGTGCCAGCAGCAGGGACAGCTCATTTTACTACACCTTC. This chain joins TRBV7-2 and TRBJ1-2; the match to TRBD1 covers 7 bases. CDR3 length: 13 residues. J was trimmed by 10 bases and V by 5 bases; bases with no gene match: 10. Germline values: CDR1 SGHTA, CDR2 FQGNSA.

V and J are TRBV10-3 and TRBJ2-2; 7 bases are a match to TRBD1. Germline assignment: CDR1 ENHRY and CDR2 SYGVKD. The CDR3 loop spans 15 amino acids. J gave up 0 bases and V 7 bases, and 5 bases lay outside the gene matches. The CDR3 DNA sequence: TGTGCCATCACCAGGGGACAGCCGAACACCGGGGAGCTGTTTTTT. This translates into CAITRGQPNTGELFF.

The rearrangement joins TRBV19 to TRBJ1-5, with 9 bases that match TRBD1. CDR3 size: 16 residues. The junction had 9 bases not matched to a gene; V was cut back by 6 bases and J by 3 bases. The germline gives CDR1 LNHDA, CDR2 SQIVND (reference sequence). Here the CDR3 DNA reads TGTGCCAGTAGGTCACAGGGGGCGACCCCCAATCAGCCCCAGCATTTT. This sequence encodes CASRSQGATPNQPQHF. The full variable domain, its missing parts supplied by reference TRBV19 and TRBJ1-5, is DGGITQSPKYLFRKEGQNVTLSCEQNLNHDAMYWYRQDPGQGLRLIYYSQIVNDFQKGDIAEGYSVSREKKESFPLTVTSAQKNPTAFYLCASRSQGATPNQPQHFGDGTRLSIL.

The chain has TRBV2 and TRBJ1-1; TRBD1 matches 9 bases. The V gene's germline CDR1 is SNHLY and CDR2 FYNNEI. The length of the CDR3 is 15 residues. The J segment lost 0 bases and the V segment lost 4 bases, leaving 3 bases of the junction unmatched. The DNA for the CDR3 is TGTGCCAGCAGTGTATGGGACAGGGTGAACACTGAAGCTTTCTTT. The encoded protein is CASSVWDRVNTEAFF.

The rearrangement joins TRBV5-1 to TRBJ1-1; 7 positions match TRBD1. V lost 1 base and J lost 7; bases outside the gene matches: 7. Germline loops: CDR1 SGHRS, CDR2 YFSETQ. The CDR3 contains 14 residues. CDR3 sequence: CASSLRGRVGEAFF. The CDR3 bases are TGCGCCAGCAGCTTGAGGGGGCGCGTTGGTGAAGCTTTCTTT.

The chain links TRBV11-2 to TRBJ2-3; 9 bases are a match to TRBD1. This CDR3 has 17 amino acids. The J segment lost 2 bases and the V segment lost 5 bases, leaving 11 bases of the junction unmatched. Germline V gene lookup returns CDR1 SGHAT and CDR2 FQNNGV. Here the CDR3 DNA reads TGTGCCAGCAGCCAAATTACCGGGACAGGGTACACAGATACGCAGTATTTT. Translation gives CASSQITGTGYTDTQYF.